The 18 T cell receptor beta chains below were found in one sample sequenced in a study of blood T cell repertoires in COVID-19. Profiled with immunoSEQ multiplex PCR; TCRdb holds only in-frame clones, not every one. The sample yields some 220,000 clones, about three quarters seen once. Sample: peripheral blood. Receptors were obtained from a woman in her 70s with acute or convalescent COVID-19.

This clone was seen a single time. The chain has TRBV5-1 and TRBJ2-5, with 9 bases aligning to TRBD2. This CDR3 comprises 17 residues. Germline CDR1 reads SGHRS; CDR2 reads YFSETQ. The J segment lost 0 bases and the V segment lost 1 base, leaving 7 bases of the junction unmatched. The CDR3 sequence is CASSLPVGGGDQETQYF. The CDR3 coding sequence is TGCGCCAGCAGCTTGCCGGTCGGCGGGGGGGACCAAGAGACCCAGTACTTC.

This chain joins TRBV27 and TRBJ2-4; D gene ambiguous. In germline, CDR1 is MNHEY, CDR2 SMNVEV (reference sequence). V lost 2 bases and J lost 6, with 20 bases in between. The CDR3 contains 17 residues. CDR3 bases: TGTGCCAGCAGTTTAGGCCCCTACAGATGGCAAACAAACATTCAGTACTTC. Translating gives CASSLGPYRWQTNIQYF.

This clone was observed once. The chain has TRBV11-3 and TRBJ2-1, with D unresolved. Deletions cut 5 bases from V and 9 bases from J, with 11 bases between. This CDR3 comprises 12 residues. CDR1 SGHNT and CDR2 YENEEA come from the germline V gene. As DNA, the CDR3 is TGTGCCAGCAGCCCGTTACTCGGTGAGCAGTTCTTC. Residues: CASSPLLGEQFF.

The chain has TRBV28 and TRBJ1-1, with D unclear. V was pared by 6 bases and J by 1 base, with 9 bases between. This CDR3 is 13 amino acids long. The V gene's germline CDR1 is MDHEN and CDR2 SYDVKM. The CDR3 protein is CASSPPKNTEAFF. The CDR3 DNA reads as TGTGCCAGCAGCCCCCCCAAGAACACTGAAGCTTTCTTT.

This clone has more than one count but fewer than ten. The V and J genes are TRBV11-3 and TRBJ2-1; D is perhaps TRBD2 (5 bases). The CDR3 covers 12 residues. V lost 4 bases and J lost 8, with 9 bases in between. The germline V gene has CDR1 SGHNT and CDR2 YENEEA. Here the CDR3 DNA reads TGTGCCAGCAGCTCCTCCGGGGATGAGCAGTTCTTC. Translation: CASSSSGDEQFF.

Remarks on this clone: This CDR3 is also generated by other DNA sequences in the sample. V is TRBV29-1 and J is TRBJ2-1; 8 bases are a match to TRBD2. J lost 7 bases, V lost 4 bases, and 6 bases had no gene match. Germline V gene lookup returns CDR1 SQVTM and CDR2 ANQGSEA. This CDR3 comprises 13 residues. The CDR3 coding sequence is TGCAGCGTTGGAAGCGGGGGTTATAATGAGCAGTTCTTC. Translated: CSVGSGGYNEQFF.

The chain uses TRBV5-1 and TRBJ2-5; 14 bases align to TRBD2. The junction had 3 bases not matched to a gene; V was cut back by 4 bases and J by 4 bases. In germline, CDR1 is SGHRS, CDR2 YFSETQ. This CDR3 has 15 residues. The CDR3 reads CASSQGLAGVETQYF. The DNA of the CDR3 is TGCGCCAGCAGCCAGGGACTAGCGGGGGTAGAGACCCAGTACTTC.

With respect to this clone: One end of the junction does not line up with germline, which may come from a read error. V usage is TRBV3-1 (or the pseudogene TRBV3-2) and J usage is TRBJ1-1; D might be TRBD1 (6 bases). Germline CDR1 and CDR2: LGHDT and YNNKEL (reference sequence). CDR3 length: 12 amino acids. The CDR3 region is CPGGGVHTEAFF. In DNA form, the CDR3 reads TGCCCCGGGGGGGGCGTTCACACTGAAGCTTTCTTT.

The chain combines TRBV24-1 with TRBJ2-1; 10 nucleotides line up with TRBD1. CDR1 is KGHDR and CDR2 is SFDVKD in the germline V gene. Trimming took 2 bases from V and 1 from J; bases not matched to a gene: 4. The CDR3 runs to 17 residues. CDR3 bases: TGTGCCACCAGTGATTCCGGGACAGGGGAATCCTACAATGAGCAGTTCTTC. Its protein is CATSDSGTGESYNEQFF.

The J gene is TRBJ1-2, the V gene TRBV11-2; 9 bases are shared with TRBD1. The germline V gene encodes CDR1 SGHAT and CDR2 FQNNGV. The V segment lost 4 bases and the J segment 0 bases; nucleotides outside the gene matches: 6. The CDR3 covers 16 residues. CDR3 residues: CASSSGQGLANYGYTF. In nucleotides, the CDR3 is TGTGCCAGCAGCTCGGGACAGGGCTTAGCTAACTATGGCTACACCTTC.

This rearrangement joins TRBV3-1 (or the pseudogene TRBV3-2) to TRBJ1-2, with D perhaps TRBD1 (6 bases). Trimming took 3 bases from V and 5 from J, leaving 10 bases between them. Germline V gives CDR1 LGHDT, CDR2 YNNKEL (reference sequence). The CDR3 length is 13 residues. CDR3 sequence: CASSQGALYGYTF. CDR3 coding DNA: TGTGCCAGCAGCCAGGGGGCCTTATATGGCTACACCTTC.

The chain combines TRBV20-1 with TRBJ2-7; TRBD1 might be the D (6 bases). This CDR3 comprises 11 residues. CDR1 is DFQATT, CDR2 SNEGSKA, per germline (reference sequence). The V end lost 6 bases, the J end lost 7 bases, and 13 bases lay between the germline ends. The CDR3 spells CSASGAQEQYF. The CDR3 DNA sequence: TGCAGTGCCTCAGGGGCACAAGAGCAGTACTTC.

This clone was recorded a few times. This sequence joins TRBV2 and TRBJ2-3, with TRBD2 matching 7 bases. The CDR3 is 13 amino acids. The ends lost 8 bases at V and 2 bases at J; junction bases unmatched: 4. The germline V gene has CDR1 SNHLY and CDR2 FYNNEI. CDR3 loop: CASGRDYTDTQYF. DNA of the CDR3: TGTGCCAGCGGCAGGGACTACACAGATACGCAGTATTTT.

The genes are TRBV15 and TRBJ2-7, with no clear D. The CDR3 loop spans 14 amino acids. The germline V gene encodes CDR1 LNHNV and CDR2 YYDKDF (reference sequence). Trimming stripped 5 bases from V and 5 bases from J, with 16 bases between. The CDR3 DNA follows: TGTGCCACCAGCCTTAACTTTGCTAGAAACGAGCAGTACTTC. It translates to CATSLNFARNEQYF. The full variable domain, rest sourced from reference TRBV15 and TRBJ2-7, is DAMVIQNPRYQVTQFGKPVTLSCSQTLNHNVMYWYQQKSSQAPKLLFHYYDKDFNNEADTPDNFQSRRPNTSFCFLDIRSPGLGDTAMYLCATSLNFARNEQYFGPGTRLTVT.

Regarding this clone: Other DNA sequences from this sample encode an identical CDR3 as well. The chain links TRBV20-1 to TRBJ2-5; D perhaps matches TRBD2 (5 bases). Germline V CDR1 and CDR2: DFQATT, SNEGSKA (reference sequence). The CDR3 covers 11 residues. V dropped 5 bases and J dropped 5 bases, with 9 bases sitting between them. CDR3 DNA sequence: TGCAGTGCTGGACCGGGGGAGACCCAGTACTTC. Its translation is CSAGPGETQYF.

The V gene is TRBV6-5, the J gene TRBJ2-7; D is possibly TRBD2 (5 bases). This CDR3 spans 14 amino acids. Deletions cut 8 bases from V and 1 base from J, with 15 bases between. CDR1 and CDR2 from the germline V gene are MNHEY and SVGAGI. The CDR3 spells CASRALGSSYEQYF. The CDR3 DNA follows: TGTGCCAGCCGAGCACTAGGCTCGTCCTACGAGCAGTACTTC.

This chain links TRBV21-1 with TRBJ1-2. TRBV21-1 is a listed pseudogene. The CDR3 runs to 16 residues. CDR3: CASNPLADAPRLGYTF. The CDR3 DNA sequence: TGTGCCAGCAACCCGCTGGCAGACGCACCACGACTGGGCTACACCTTC.

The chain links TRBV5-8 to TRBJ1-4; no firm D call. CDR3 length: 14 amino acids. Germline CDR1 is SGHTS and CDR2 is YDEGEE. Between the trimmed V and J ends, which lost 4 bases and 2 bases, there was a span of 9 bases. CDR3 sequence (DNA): TGTGCCAGCAGCCGACACCAGACTAATGAAAAACTGTTTTTT. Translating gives CASSRHQTNEKLFF.